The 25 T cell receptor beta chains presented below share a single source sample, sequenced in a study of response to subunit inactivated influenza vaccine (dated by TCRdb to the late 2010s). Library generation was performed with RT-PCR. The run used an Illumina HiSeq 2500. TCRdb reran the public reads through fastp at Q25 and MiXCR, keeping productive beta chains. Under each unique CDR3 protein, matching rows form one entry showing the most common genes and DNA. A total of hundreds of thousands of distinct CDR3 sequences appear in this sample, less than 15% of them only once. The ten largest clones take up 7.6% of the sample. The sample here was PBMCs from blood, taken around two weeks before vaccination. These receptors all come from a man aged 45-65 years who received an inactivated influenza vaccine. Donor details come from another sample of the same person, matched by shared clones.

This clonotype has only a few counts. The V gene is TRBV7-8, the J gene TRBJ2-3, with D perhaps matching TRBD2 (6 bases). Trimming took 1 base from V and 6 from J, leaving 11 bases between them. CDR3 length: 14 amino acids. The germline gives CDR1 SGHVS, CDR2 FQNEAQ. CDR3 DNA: TGTGCCAGCAGCTTAGATCGGGGGTCGGATACGCAGTATTTT. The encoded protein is CASSLDRGSDTQYF.

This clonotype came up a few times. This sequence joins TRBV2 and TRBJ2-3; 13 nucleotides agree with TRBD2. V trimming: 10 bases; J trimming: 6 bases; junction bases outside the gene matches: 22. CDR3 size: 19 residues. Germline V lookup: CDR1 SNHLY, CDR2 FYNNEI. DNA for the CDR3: TGTGCCACCCGGGTCGGGGGCGCTTGGACTAGCGGGAGTCGGGATACGCAGTATTTT. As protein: CATRVGGAWTSGSRDTQYF.

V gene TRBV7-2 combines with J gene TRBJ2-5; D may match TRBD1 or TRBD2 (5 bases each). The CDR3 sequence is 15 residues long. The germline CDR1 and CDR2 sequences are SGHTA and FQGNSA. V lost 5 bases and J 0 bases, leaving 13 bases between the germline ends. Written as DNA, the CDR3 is TGTGCCAGCAGCATCCCGCCGGGACACCAAGAGACCCAGTACTTC. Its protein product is CASSIPPGHQETQYF.

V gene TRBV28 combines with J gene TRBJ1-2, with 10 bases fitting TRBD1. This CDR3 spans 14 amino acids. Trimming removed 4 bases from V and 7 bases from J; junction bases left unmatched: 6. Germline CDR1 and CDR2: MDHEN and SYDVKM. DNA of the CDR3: TGTGCCAGCAGTTCCCCGACAGGGGGCCGTGGCTACACCTTC. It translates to CASSSPTGGRGYTF.

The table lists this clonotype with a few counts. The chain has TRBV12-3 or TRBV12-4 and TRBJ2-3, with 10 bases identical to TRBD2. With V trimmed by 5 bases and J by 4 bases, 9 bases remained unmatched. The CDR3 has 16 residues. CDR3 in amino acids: CASSKGTSARPDTQYF. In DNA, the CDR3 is TGTGCCAGCAGTAAAGGGACTAGCGCACGACCAGATACGCAGTATTTT.

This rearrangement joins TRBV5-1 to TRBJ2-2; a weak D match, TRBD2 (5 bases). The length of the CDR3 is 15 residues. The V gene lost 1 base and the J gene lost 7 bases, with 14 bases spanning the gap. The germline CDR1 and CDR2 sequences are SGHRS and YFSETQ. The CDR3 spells CASSLSGREGGELFF. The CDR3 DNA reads TGCGCCAGCAGCTTGTCCGGTAGAGAGGGCGGGGAGCTGTTTTTT.

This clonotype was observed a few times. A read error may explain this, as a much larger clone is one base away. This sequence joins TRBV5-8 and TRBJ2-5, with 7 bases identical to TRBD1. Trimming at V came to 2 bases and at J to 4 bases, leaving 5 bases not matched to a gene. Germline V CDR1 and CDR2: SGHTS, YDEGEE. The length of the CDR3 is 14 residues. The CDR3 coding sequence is TGTGCCAGCAGCTTAGAGGGGGCGCGAGAGACCCAGTACTTC. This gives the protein CASSLEGARETQYF. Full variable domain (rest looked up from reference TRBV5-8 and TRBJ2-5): EAGVTQSPTHLIKTRGQQATLRCSPISGHTSVYWYQQALGLGLQFLLWYDEGEERNRGNFPPRFSGRQFPNYSSELNVNALELEDSALYLCASSLEGARETQYFGPGTRLLVL.

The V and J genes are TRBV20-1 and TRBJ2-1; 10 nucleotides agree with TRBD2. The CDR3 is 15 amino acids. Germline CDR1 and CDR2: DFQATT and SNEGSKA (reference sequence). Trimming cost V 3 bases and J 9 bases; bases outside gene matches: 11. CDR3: CSARGLSGGAFEQFF. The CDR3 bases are TGCAGTGCTAGGGGACTAAGCGGGGGGGCCTTTGAGCAGTTCTTC.

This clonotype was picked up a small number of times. The CDR3 coding sequence is TGCGCCAGCAGCTCAACCTTAAACACCGGGGAGCTGTTTTTT. Translated: CASSSTLNTGELFF. V and J are TRBV5-1 and TRBJ2-2, with D hard to call. Germline V gene sequence: CDR1 SGHRS, CDR2 YFSETQ. V shed 3 bases and J shed 2 bases, with 8 bases lying between them. CDR3 length: 14 amino acids.

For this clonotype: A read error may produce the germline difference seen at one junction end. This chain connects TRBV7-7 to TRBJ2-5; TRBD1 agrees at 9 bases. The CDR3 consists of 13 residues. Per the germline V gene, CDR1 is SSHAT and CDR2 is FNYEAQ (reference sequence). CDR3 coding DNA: TGTGCTAGCAGCTCACAGGGGGCAGAGACCCAGTACTTC. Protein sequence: CASSSQGAETQYF.

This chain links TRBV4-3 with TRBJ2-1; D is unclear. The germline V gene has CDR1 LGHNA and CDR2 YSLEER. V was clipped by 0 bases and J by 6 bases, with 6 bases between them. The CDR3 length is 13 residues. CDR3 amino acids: CASSQDSFNEQFF. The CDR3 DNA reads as TGCGCCAGCAGCCAAGATTCTTTCAATGAGCAGTTCTTC.

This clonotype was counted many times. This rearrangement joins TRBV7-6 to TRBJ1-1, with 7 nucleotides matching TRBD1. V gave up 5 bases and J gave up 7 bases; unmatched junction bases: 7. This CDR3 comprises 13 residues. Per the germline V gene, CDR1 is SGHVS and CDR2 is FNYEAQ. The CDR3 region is CASSGEGQVEAFF. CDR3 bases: TGTGCCAGCAGCGGAGAAGGACAGGTTGAAGCTTTCTTT.

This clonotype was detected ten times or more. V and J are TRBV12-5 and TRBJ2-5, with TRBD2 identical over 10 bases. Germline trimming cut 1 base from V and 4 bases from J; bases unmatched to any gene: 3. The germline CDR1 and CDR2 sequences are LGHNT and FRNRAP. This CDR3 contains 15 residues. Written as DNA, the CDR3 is TGTGCTAGTGGTTTGGCTATAGCGGGAGGAGAGACCCAGTACTTC. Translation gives CASGLAIAGGETQYF.

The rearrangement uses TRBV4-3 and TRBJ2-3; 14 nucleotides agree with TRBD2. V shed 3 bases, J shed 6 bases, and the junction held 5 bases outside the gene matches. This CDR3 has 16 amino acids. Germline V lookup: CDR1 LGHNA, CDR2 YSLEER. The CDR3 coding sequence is TGCGCCAGCAGCCAGGGGACTAGCGGGAGTGGCGATACGCAGTATTTT. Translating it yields CASSQGTSGSGDTQYF.

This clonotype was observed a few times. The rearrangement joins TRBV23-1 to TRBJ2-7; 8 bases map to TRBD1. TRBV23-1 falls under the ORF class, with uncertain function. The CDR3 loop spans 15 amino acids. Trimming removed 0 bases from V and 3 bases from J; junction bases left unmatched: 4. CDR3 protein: CASSQSNRGYYEQYF. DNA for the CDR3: TGCGCCAGCAGTCAATCGAACAGGGGGTACTACGAGCAGTACTTC.

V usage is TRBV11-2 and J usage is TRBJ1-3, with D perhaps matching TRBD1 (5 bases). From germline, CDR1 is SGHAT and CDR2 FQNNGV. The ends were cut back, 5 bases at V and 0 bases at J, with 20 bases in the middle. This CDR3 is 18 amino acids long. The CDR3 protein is CASSLTPQVGISGNTIYF. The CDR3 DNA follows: TGTGCCAGCAGCCTTACTCCACAGGTGGGGATCTCTGGAAACACCATATATTTT.

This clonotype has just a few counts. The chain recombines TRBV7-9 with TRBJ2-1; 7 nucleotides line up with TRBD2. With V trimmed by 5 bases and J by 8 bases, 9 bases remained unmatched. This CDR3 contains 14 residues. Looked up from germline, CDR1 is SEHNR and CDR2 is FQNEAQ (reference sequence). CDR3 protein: CASSLSGAWDEQFF. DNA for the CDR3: TGTGCCAGCAGCCTCAGCGGGGCTTGGGATGAGCAGTTCTTC.

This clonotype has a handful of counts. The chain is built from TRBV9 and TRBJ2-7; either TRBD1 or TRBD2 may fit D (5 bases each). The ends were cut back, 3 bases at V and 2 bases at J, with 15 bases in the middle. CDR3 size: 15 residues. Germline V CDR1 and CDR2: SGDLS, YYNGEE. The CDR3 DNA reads TGTGCCAGCAGCGGCTCCGGGACGGTAACCTACGAGCAGTACTTC. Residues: CASSGSGTVTYEQYF.

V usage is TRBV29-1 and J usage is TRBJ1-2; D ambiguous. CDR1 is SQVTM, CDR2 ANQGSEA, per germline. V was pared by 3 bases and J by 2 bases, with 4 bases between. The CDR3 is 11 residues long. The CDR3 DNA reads TGCAGCGTTGAGGTCAACTATGGCTACACCTTC. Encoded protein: CSVEVNYGYTF.

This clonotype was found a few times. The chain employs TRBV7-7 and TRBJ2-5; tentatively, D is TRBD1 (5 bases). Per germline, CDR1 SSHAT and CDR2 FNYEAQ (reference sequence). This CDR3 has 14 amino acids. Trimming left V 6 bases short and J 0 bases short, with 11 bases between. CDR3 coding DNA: TGTGCCAGCAGACCCTCGGACAACCAAGAGACCCAGTACTTC. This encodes CASRPSDNQETQYF.

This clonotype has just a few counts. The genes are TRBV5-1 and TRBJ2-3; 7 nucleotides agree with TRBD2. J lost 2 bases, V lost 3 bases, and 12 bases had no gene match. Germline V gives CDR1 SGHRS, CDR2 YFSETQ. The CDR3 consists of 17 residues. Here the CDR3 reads CASSSLLSGTTTDTQYF. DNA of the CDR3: TGCGCCAGCAGCTCTCTCCTCTCGGGGACTACCACAGATACGCAGTATTTT.

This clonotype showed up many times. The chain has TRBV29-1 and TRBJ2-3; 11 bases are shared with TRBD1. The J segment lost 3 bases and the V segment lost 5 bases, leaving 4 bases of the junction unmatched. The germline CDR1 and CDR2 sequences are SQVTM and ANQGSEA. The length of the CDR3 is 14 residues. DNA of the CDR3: TGCAGCGTTTCCGGGACAGGGGGGACAGATACGCAGTATTTT. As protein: CSVSGTGGTDTQYF.

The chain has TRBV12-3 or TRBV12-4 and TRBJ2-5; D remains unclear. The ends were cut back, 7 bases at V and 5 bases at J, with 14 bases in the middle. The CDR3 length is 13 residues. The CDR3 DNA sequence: TGTGCCAGCAAGACACGGGCACGGGAGACCCAGTACTTC. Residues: CASKTRARETQYF.

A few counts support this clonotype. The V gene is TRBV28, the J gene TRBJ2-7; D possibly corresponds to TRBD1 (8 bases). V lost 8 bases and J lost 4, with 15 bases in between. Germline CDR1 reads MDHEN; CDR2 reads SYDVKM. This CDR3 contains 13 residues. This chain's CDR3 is CASLTGEGYEQYF. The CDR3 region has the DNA TGTGCCAGCCTGACAGGGGAGGGATACGAGCAGTACTTC.

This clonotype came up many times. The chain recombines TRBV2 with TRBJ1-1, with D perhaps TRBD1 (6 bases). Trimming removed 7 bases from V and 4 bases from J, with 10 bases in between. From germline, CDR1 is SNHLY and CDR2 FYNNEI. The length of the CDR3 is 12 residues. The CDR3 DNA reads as TGTGCCAGCACAGGGGAAAGCACTGAAGCTTTCTTT. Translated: CASTGESTEAFF.